This TCR beta chain was recorded in a study of blood T cell repertoires in COVID-19. Study as a whole: Acute-phase and convalescent COVID-19 samples originated in the United States, Italy and Spain.

Produced via immunoSEQ multiplex PCR; TCRdb's table is partial and in-frame only. The table records just over 95,000 clones, 82% of them present only once. Germline values: CDR1 SGHVS, CDR2 FQNEAQ. This CDR3 is built from 16 residues. V shed 0 bases and J shed 5 bases, with 17 bases lying between them. The chain combines TRBV7-8 with TRBJ2-7; a weak D match, TRBD1 (6 bases). The TCR sequence derives from a man of 80 years or more with acute or convalescent COVID-19. The specimen sequenced was peripheral blood. The CDR3 region is CASSLAGQGGNHEQYF. CDR3 nucleotide sequence: TGTGCCAGCAGCTTAGCGGGACAAGGGGGTAACCACGAGCAGTACTTC.